This paragraph covers one T cell receptor (beta chain) sequence. The antigen remains unidentified. Tuberculin skin test and IGRA determined adolescents' latent tuberculosis status at entry. The data derive from a study of T cells in tuberculosis. Across the whole study: A South African cohort included IGRA-negative adolescents, latently infected IGRA-positive adolescents and adults with active tuberculosis.

Findings of the study overall: The TCR-beta difference was not significant; alpha differences partly reflected length. Active tuberculosis TCR-alpha repertoires lay closer to GMM-specific TCRs than IGRA-negative controls, suggesting clonal expansion.

The method was immunoSEQ multiplex PCR; TCRdb's version includes in-frame clones alone and lacks a portion of them. The repertoire holds 20,000 to 25,000 clones, with less than 98% as singletons. The sequenced sample was PBMCs. This clonotype was obtained from a donor aged 5 to 30 with latent tuberculosis or without tuberculosis infection.

Here the CDR3 DNA reads TGTGCCAGCAGCTTAAGGACAGGGGGGAGTGAAGCTTTCTTT. Its translation is CASSLRTGGSEAFF. The rearrangement joins TRBV7-3 to TRBJ1-1; TRBD1 matches at 10 bases. Losses at the gene ends were 1 base for V and 7 bases for J; bases not matched to a gene: 3. The CDR3 consists of 14 residues. CDR1 SGHTA and CDR2 FQGTGA come from the germline V gene.